The clone carrying this T cell receptor beta chain was observed a few times. Its antigen is still unknown. The entry originates in a study of T cell repertoires in cytomegalovirus infection. Study-wide results and limits: The study found HLA-C-restricted CMV-specific TCR beta clonotypes dominating the ex vivo response.

Trimming took 8 bases from V and 6 from J, leaving 13 bases between them. There are 12 residues in the CDR3. Germline CDR1 is SNHLY and CDR2 is FYNNEI. TCRdb independently ran MiXCR on the reads; one entry per CDR3 protein. The table has fewer than 550,000 distinct CDR3 sequences, 15% to 20% seen once; the top ten hold more than 20%. The V call is TRBV2, the J call TRBJ1-2, with a tentative D call TRBD1 (6 bases). This receptor was identified in a human donor in good health (CMV status not recorded). Some clones in this sample may be carry-over from other donors' samples. Sequencing was done on a sample of CD8+ T cells from PBMCs. This chain's CDR3 is CASQGGVNGYTF. The CDR3, as DNA: TGTGCCAGCCAAGGGGGAGTAAATGGCTACACCTTC.